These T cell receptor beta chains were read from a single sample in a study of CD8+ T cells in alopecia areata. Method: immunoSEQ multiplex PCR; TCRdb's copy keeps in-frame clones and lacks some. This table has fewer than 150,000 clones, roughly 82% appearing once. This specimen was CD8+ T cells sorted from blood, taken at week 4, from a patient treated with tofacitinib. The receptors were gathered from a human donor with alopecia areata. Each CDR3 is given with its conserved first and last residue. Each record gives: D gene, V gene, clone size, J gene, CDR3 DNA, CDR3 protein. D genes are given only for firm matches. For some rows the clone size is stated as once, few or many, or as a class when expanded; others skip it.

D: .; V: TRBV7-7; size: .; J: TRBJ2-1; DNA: TGTGCTAGCAGCTTAGACCCAGGGGTAAACAATGAGCAGTTCTTC; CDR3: CASSLDPGVNNEQFF
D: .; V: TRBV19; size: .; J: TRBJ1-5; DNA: TGTGCCAGTAGTGGGGGATTCAGCAGGGTCGCACAGCATTTT; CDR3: CASSGGFSRVAQHF
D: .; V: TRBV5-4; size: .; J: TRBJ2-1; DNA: TGTGCCAGCAGCTTGGGGGGTGTCGAGCAGTTCTTC; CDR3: CASSLGGVEQFF
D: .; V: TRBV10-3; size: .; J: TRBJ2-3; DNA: TGTGCCATCAGTGAGTCACAAACAGATACGCAGTATTTT; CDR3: CAISESQTDTQYF
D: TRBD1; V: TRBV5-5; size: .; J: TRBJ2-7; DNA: TGTGCCAGCAGTGCCGGGACAGGACGCTACGAGCAGTACTTC; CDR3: CASSAGTGRYEQYF
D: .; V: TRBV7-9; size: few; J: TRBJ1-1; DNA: TGTGCCAGCAGCTTCGAGACAGCATCCGCTGAAGCTTTCTTT; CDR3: CASSFETASAEAFF
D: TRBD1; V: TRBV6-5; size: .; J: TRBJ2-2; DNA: TGTGCCAGCACCTTGACAGGGCTGGGCGGGGAGCTGTTTTTT; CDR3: CASTLTGLGGELFF
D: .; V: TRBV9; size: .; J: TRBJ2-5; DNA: TGTGCCAGCAGCGTAGCAGGGGCCCTACAAGAGACCCAGTACTTC; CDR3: CASSVAGALQETQYF
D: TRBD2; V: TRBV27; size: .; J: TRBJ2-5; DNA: TGTGCCAGCAGTTCCCTTCAATTTAGCGGGGAGGCAGAGACCCAGTACTTC; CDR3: CASSSLQFSGEAETQYF
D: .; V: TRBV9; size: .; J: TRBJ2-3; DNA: TGTGCCAGCAGCGCTAGCAGAGGGGGCACAGATACGCAGTATTTT; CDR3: CASSASRGGTDTQYF
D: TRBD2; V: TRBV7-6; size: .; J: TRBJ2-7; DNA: TGTGCCAGCAGCCCCGGGACTAGCGGGGTACCCTACGAGCAGTACTTC; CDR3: CASSPGTSGVPYEQYF
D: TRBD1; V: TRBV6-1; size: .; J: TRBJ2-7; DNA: TGTGCCAGCAGTGATGGACGGACAGGGGAAAGCTCCTACGAGCAGTACTTC; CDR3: CASSDGRTGESSYEQYF
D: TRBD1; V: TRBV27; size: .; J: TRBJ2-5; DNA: TGTGCCAGCAGTCCCGGACTTACAGGGGGTGAGACCCAGTACTTC; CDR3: CASSPGLTGGETQYF
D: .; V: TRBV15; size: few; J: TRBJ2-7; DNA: TGTGCCACCAGCCCGAGGGGTCGGGCCTACGAGCAGTACTTC; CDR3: CATSPRGRAYEQYF
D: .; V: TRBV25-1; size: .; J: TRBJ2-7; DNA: TGTGCCAGCAGTGGATACGAGCAGTACTTC; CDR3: CASSGYEQYF
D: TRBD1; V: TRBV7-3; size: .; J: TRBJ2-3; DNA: TGTGCCAGCAGCTCCCGACAGGGTCGCACAGATACGCAGTATTTT; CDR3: CASSSRQGRTDTQYF
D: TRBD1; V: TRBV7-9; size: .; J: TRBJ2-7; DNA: TGTGCCAGCAGATCCGTCAGGGGGCGCGTAGTCTACGAGCAGTACTTC; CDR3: CASRSVRGRVVYEQYF
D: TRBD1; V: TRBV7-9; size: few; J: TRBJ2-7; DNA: TGTGCCAGCAGTTTTACAGGGGGTTCCTACGAGCAGTACTTC; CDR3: CASSFTGGSYEQYF
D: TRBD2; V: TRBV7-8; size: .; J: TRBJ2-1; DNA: TGTGCCAGCAGCTGGACTAGCGGGGCCCACAATGAGCAGTTCTTC; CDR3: CASSWTSGAHNEQFF
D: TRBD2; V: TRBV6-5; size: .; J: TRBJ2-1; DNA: TGTGCCAGCATGGGCGGGGGGGCCTGGAATGAGCAGTTCTTC; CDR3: CASMGGGAWNEQFF
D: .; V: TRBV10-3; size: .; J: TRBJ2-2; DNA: TGTGCCATCAGTGAGTCCGGAGCGGCGAACACCGGGGAGCTGTTTTTT; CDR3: CAISESGAANTGELFF
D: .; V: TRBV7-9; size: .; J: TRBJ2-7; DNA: TGTGCCAGCAGACCTTCGGGGACGTCCTACGAGCAGTACTTC; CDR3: CASRPSGTSYEQYF
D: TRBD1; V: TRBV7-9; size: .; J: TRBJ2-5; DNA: TGTGCCAGCAGCTCAGGGACAGCAATACAAGAGACCCAGTACTTC; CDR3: CASSSGTAIQETQYF
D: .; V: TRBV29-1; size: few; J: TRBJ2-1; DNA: TGCAGCGTTGAGGGGAGTATCGACAATGAGCAGTTCTTC; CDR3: CSVEGSIDNEQFF
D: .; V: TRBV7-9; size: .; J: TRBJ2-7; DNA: TGTGCCAGCAGCTTATTCCCCGACACAACCTCCTACGAGCAGTACTTC; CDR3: CASSLFPDTTSYEQYF
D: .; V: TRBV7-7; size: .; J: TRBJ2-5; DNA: TGTGCTAGCAGCCCCGAGAGTGGAGAGACCCAGTACTTC; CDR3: CASSPESGETQYF
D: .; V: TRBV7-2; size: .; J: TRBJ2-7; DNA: TGTGCCAGCAGCTCCCGGTCGGAGGGTCCCCACTACGAGCAGTACTTC; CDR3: CASSSRSEGPHYEQYF
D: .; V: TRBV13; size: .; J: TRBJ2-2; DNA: TGTGCCAGCAGCCCTGGAGCGAACACCGGGGAGCTGTTTTTT; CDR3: CASSPGANTGELFF
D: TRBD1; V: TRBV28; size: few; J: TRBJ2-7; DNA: TGTGCCAGCAGTTGGACAGGACATTCCTACGAGCAGTACTTC; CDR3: CASSWTGHSYEQYF